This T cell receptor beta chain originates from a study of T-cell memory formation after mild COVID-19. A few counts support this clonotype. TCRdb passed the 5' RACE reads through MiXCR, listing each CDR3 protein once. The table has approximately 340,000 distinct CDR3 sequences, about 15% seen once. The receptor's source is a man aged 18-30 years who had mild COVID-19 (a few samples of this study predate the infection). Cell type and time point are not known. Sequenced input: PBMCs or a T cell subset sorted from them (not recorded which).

Here the CDR3 reads CSARPGGQPQHF. The CDR3 nucleotides are TGCAGTGCTAGACCGGGAGGTCAGCCCCAGCATTTT. This chain joins TRBV20-1 and TRBJ1-5; D gene uncertain. Germline V lookup: CDR1 DFQATT, CDR2 SNEGSKA (reference sequence). Trimming shortened V by 2 bases and J by 6 bases, and 8 bases separated the two germline ends. The CDR3 totals 12 residues.